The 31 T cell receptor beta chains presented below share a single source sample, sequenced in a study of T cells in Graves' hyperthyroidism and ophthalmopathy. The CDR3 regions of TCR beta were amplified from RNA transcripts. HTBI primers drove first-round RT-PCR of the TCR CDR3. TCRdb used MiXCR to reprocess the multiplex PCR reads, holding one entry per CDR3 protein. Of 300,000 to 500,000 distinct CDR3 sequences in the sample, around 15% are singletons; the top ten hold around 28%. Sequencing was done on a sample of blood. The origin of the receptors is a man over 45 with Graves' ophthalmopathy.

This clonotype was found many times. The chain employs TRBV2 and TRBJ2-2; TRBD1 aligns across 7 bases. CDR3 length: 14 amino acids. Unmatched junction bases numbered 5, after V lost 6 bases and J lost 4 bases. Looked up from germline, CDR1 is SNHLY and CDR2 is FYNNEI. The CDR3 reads CASRGDRATGELFF. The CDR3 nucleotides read TGTGCCAGCAGGGGAGACAGGGCCACCGGGGAGCTGTTTTTT.

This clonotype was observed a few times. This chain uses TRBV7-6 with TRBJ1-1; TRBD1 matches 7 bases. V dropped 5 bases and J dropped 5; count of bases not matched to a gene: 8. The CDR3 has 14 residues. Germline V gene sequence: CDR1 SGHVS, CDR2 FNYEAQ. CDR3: CASSLGGAWTEAFF. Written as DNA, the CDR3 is TGTGCCAGCAGCCTAGGGGGCGCGTGGACTGAAGCTTTCTTT. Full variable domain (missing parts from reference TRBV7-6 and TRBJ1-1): GAGVSQSPRYKVTKRGQDVALRCDPISGHVSLYWYRQALGQGPEFLTYFNYEAQQDKSGLPNDRFSAERPEGSISTLTIQRTEQRDSAMYRCASSLGGAWTEAFFGQGTRLTVV.

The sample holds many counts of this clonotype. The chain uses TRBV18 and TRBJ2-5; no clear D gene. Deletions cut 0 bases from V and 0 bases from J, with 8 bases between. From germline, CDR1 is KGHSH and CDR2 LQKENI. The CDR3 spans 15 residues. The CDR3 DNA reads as TGTGCCAGCTCACCACCGGTTGGGAACCAAGAGACCCAGTACTTC. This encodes CASSPPVGNQETQYF.

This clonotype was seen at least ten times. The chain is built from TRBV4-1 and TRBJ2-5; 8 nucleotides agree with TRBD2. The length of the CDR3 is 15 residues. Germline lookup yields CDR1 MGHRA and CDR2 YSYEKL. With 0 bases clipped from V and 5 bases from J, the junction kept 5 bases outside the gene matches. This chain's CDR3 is CASSQDPERGETQYF. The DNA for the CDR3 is TGCGCCAGCAGCCAAGATCCGGAGCGGGGGGAGACCCAGTACTTC.

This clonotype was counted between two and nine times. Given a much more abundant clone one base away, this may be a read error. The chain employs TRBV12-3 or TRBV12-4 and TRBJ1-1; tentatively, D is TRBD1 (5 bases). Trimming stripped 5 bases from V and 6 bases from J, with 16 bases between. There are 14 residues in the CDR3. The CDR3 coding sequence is TGTGCCAGCAGTCCCCTTGGGGGTTCCGCTGAAGCTTTCTTT. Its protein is CASSPLGGSAEAFF.

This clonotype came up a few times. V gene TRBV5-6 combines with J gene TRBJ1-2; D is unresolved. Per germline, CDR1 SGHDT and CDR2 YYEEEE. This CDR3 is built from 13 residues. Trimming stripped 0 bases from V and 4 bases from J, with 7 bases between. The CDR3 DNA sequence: TGTGCCAGCAGCTTGGGACCGAGCTATGGCTACACCTTC. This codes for CASSLGPSYGYTF.

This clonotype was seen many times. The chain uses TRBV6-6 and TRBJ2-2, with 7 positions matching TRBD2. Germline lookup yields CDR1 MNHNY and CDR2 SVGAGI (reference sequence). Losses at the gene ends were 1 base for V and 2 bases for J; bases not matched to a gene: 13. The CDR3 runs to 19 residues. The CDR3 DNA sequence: TGTGCCAGCAGTTACTATCGGGGCAGGACTAGATCCAACACCGGGGAGCTGTTTTTT. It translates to CASSYYRGRTRSNTGELFF.

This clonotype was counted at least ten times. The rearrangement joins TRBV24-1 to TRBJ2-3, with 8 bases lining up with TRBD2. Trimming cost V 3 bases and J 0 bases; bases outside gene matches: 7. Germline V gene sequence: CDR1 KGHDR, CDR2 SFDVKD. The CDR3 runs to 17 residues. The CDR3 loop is CATSDPLAGTSTDTQYF. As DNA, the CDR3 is TGTGCCACCAGTGATCCTCTAGCGGGTACTAGCACAGATACGCAGTATTTT.

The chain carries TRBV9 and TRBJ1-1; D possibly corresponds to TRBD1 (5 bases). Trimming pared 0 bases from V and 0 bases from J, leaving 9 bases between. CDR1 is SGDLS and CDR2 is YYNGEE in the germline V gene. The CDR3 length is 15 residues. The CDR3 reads CASSVEEGLNTEAFF. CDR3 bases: TGTGCCAGCAGCGTAGAGGAGGGGTTGAACACTGAAGCTTTCTTT. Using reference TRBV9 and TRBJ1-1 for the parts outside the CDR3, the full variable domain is DSGVTQTPKHLITATGQRVTLRCSPRSGDLSVYWYQQSLDQGLQFLIQYYNGEERAKGNILERFSAQQFPDLHSELNLSSLELGDSALYFCASSVEEGLNTEAFFGQGTRLTVV.

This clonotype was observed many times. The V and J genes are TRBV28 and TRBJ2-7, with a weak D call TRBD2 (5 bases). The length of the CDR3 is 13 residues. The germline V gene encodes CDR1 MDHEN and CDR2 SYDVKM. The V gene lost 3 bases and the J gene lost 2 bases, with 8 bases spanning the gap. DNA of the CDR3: TGTGCCAGCAGTTTGACTAAAACCTACGAGCAGTACTTC. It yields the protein CASSLTKTYEQYF.

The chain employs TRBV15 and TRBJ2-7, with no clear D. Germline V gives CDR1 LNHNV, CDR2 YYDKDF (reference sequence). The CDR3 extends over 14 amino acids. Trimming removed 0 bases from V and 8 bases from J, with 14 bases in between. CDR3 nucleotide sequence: TGTGCCACCAGCAGAGATCTACTACAGTTTAAGCAGTACTTC. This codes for CATSRDLLQFKQYF.

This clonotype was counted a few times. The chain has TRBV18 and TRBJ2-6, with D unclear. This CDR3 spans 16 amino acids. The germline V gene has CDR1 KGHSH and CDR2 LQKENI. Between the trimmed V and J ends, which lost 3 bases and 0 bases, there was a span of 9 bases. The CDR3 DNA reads TGTGCCAGCTCACCGCAGGCAGTCTCTGGGGCCAACGTCCTGACTTTC. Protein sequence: CASSPQAVSGANVLTF.

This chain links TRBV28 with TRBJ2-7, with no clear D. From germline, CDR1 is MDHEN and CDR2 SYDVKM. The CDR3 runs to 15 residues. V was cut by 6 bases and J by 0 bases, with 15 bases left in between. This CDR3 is CASRPWTLNSYEQYF. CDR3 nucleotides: TGTGCCAGCAGACCCTGGACGCTCAACTCCTACGAGCAGTACTTC.

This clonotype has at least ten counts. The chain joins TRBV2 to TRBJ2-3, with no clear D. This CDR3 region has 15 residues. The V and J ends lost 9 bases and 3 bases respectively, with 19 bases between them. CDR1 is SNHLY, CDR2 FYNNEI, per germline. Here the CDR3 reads CASREFGRPTDTQYF. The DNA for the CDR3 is TGTGCCAGTAGGGAATTCGGGCGGCCTACAGATACGCAGTATTTT.

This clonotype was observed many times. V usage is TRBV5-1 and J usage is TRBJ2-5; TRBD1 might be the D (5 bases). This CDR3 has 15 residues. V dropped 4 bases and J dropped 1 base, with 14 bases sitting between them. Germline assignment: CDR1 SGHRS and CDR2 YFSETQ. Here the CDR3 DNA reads TGCGCCAGCAGCATGTTGGACAAGACCCAAGAGACCCAGTACTTC. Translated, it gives CASSMLDKTQETQYF.

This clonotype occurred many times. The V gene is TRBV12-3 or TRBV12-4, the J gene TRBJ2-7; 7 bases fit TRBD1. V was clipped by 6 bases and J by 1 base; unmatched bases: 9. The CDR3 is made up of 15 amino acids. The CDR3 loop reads CASRFAGTESYEQYF. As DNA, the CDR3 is TGTGCCAGCAGGTTCGCCGGGACAGAGTCCTACGAGCAGTACTTC.

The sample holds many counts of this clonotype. CDR3 bases: TGTGCCTGGAGTCCATATACACAGGGGCCCCAGCATTTT. Translating it yields CAWSPYTQGPQHF. This rearrangement joins TRBV30 to TRBJ1-5; possible D gene TRBD1, 6 bases. Deletions cut 2 bases from V and 9 bases from J, with 14 bases between. Germline-derived CDR1 and CDR2 are GTSNPN and SVGIG (reference sequence). The CDR3 has 13 amino acids.

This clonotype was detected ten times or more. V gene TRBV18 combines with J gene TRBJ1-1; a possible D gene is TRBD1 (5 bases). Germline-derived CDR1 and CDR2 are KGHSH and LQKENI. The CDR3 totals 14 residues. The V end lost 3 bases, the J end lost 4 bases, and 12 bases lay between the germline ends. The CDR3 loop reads CASSPLGGPTEAFF. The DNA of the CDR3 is TGTGCCAGCTCACCCCTCGGGGGTCCCACTGAAGCTTTCTTT. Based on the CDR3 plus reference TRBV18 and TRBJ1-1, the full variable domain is NAGVMQNPRHLVRRRGQEARLRCSPMKGHSHVYWYRQLPEEGLKFMVYLQKENIIDESGMPKERFSAEFPKEGPSILRIQQVVRGDSAAYFCASSPLGGPTEAFFGQGTRLTVV.

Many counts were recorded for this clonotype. DNA for the CDR3: TGCAGTGCTATGGGACTAGCGGGAGCAGATACGCAGTATTTT. This codes for CSAMGLAGADTQYF. The rearrangement uses TRBV20-1 and TRBJ2-3, with 14 nucleotides matching TRBD2. The length of the CDR3 is 14 residues. The junction had 1 base not matched to a gene; V was cut back by 4 bases and J by 4 bases. Germline loops: CDR1 DFQATT, CDR2 SNEGSKA (reference sequence).

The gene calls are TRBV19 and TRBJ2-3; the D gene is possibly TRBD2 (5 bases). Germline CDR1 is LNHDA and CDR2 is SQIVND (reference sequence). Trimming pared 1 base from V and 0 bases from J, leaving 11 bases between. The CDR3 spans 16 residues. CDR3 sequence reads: CASSIVPSPSTDTQYF. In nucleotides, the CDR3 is TGTGCCAGTAGTATAGTGCCTAGCCCTAGCACAGATACGCAGTATTTT.

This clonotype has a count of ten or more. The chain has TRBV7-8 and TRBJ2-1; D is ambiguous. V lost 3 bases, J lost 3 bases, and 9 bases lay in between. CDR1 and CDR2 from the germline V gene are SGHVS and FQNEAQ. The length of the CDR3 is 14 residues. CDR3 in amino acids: CASSFDNGYNEQFF. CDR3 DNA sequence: TGTGCCAGCAGCTTCGACAACGGCTACAATGAGCAGTTCTTC.

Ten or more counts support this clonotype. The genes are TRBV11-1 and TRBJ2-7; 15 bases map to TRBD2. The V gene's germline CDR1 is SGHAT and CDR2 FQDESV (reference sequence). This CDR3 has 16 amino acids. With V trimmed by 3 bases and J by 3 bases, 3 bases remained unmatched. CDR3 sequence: CASSLGLAGGGYEQYF. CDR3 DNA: TGTGCCAGCAGCTTGGGACTAGCGGGAGGAGGCTACGAGCAGTACTTC.

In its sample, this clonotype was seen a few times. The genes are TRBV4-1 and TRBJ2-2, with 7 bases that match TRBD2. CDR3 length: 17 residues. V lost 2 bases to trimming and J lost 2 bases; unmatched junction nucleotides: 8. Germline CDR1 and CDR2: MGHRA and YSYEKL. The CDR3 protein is CASSQWTSGINTGELFF. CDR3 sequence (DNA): TGCGCCAGCAGCCAATGGACTAGTGGGATAAACACCGGGGAGCTGTTTTTT.

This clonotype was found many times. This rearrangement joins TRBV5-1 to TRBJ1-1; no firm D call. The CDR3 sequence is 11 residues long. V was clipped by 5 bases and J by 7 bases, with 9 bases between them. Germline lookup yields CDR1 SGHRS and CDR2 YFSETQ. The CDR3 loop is CASRRLDEAFF. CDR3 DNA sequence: TGCGCCAGCAGACGATTGGATGAAGCTTTCTTT.

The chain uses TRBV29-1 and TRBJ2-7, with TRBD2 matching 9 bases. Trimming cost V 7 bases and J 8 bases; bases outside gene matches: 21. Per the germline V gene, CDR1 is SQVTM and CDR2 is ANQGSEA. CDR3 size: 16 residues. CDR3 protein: CSDSDFASGDTEQQYF. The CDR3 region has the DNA TGCAGCGACTCTGATTTTGCTAGCGGGGATACCGAACAGCAGTACTTC.

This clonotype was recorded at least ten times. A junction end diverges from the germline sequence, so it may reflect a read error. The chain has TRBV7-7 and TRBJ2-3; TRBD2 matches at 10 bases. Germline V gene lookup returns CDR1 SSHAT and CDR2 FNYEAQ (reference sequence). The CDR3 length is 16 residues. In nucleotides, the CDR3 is TGTGCTAGCAGCTTAGGGGGGACTAGCGACACAGATACGCAGTATTTT. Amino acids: CASSLGGTSDTDTQYF.

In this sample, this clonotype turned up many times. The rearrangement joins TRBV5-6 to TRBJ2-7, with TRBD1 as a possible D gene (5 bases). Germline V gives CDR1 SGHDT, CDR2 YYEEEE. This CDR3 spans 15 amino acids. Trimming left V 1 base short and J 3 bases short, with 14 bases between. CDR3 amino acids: CASSLTRVWGYEQYF. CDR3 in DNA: TGTGCCAGCAGCTTGACCAGGGTGTGGGGCTACGAGCAGTACTTC.

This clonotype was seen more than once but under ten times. This CDR3 reads CSARGGTGGDTGELFF. The CDR3 bases are TGCAGTGCTAGAGGTGGGACAGGGGGCGACACCGGGGAGCTGTTTTTT. The J gene is TRBJ2-2, the V gene TRBV20-1; 12 nucleotides agree with TRBD1. After removal of 1 base from V and 3 bases from J, the junction contained 3 bases not matched to a gene. The germline gives CDR1 DFQATT, CDR2 SNEGSKA (reference sequence). CDR3 length: 16 amino acids.

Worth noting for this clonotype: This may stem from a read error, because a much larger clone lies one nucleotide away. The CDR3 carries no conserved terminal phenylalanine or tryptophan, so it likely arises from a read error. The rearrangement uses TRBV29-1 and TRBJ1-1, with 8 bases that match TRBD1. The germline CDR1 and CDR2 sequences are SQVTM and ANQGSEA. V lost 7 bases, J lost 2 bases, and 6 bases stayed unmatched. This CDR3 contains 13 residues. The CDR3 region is CSATGQANTEAFL. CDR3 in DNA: TGCAGCGCTACGGGACAGGCAAACACTGAAGCTTTCCTT.

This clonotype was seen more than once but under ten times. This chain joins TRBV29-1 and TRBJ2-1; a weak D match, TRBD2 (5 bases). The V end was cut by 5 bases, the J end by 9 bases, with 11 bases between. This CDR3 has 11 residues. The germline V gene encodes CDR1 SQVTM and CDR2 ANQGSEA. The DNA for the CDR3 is TGCAGCGTTACCCTAGCCGCTGAGCAGTTCTTC. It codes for CSVTLAAEQFF.

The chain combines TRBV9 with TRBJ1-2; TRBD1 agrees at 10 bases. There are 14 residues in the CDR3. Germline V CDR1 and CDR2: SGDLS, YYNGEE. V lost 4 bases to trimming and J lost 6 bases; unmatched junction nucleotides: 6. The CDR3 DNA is TGTGCCAGCAGCTGGGACAGGGGATTGGATGGCTACACCTTC. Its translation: CASSWDRGLDGYTF.